Included here is one T cell receptor beta chain sequence, with context. This table comes from immunoSEQ multiplex PCR, and its TCRdb copy is limited to in-frame clones, with some not included. The profile shows about 56,000 clones, roughly 93% of them singletons. CDR1 is MNHNY and CDR2 is SVGAGI in the germline V gene (reference sequence). The V end was cut by 5 bases, the J end by 4 bases, with 9 bases between. The CDR3 extends over 13 amino acids. This entry comes from a study of cytomegalovirus exposure and HLA in healthy donors. V usage is TRBV6-6 and J usage is TRBJ2-1; D perhaps matches TRBD1 (6 bases). The specimen sequenced was PBMCs. The TCR comes from a woman aged 18-29 years in good health and CMV-seropositive. The CDR3 is CASSSQGYNEQFF. The CDR3 bases are TGTGCCAGCAGTAGCCAGGGGTACAATGAGCAGTTCTTC.